The rows below give T cell receptor beta chains drawn from one sample of a study of Graves' ophthalmopathy and Graves' hyperthyroidism. TCRdb processed the multiplex PCR reads anew with MiXCR; each CDR3 protein has one entry. The repertoire holds about 620,000 distinct CDR3 sequences, with 20% to 25% as singletons. The material sequenced was peripheral blood. These receptors came from a woman between 18 and 29 years old with stable Graves' hyperthyroidism. Some clones in this sample may be carry-over from other donors' samples. Each CDR3 is given with its conserved first and last residue. A D gene is named only where the DNA matches it firmly. Clone size, where shown, is once, few, many, or a class for clones that have expanded.

V	J	size	D	DNA	CDR3
TRBV28	TRBJ2-7	few	.	TGTGCCAGCGTGGACTACCTCTCCTACGAGCAGTACTTC	CASVDYLSYEQYF
TRBV11-2	TRBJ1-2	many	.	TGTGCCAGCAGCCGAAGGTATCCGGTCCCCGGGGACTATGGCTACACCTTC	CASSRRYPVPGDYGYTF
TRBV6-1	TRBJ2-7	many	.	TGTGCCAGCAGTGAAGAGGGTCCCGCGAGCACCTACGAGCAGTACTTC	CASSEEGPASTYEQYF
TRBV19	TRBJ2-2	.	.	TGTGCCAGCCACGTGGCCGGGGAGCTGTTTTTT	CASHVAGELFF
TRBV12-3/TRBV12-4	TRBJ1-1	many	TRBD1	TGTGCCAGCAGTATCTACCCCGGGACAGGGATCTTGACTGAAGCTTTCTTT	CASSIYPGTGILTEAFF
TRBV19	TRBJ1-1	.	.	TGTGCCAGTAAAGCGGCGCTCGCAGGGAAAATGAACACTGAAGCTTTCTTT	CASKAALAGKMNTEAFF
TRBV4-1	TRBJ1-1	.	.	TGCGCCAGCAGCCAAGTTAGAGGGGCCTTCACTGAAGCTTTCTTT	CASSQVRGAFTEAFF
TRBV12-3/TRBV12-4	TRBJ1-1	many	.	TGTGCCAGCAGTTTAGTAACTGGGTTGAACACTGAAGCTTTCTTT	CASSLVTGLNTEAFF
TRBV6-2/TRBV6-3	TRBJ2-7	.	TRBD1	TGTGCCACCCCCAGGACAGGGACCTCCTTCGGTATCTACGAGCAGTACTTC	CATPRTGTSFGIYEQYF
TRBV29-1	TRBJ1-1	few	TRBD1	TGCAGCGTTGAGGGACAGGGGAGGATGAACACTGAAGCTTTCTTT	CSVEGQGRMNTEAFF
TRBV30	TRBJ1-1	.	TRBD1	TGTGCCTGGGGACAGGGGGCGCGGAAAGCTTTCTTT	CAWGQGARKAFF
TRBV18	TRBJ1-5	many	.	TGTGCCAGCTCACCCAATAACTGGGGGGGTAGCCAGCCCCAGCATTTT	CASSPNNWGGSQPQHF
TRBV3-1	TRBJ1-1	.	.	TGTGCCAGCAGCCAACGATTTGCAGGGTTTACTGAAGCTTTCTTT	CASSQRFAGFTEAFF
TRBV28	TRBJ2-5	.	.	TGTGCCAGCAGGGGCCTTTCAGGGGCGCGGGAGACCCAGTACTTC	CASRGLSGARETQYF
TRBV6-5	TRBJ2-7	many	TRBD2	TGTGCCAGCAGTTGGACTAGCGGGTACAGCTCCTACGAGCAGTACTTC	CASSWTSGYSSYEQYF
TRBV12-3/TRBV12-4	TRBJ2-7	few	.	TGTGCCAGCAGTCCCCGGTTCGCCGAGCAGTACTTC	CASSPRFAEQYF
TRBV20-1	TRBJ1-5	many	.	TGCAGTGCTAGAGCTGGGGGGGGTTTGCAGCCCCAGCATTTT	CSARAGGGLQPQHF
TRBV15	TRBJ1-6	many	.	TGTGCCACCAGCAGAGATCCTGGGGCGGTAAATTCACCCCTCCACTTT	CATSRDPGAVNSPLHF
TRBV2	TRBJ1-6	.	.	TGTGCCAGCAGTGTTCCTGGGGTGTCGGATTCACCCCTCCACTTT	CASSVPGVSDSPLHF
TRBV6-1	TRBJ1-2	.	.	TGTGCCAGCAGTGTGCGGGACACCTTTAAAGACTACACCTTC	CASSVRDTFKDYTF
TRBV5-1	TRBJ2-2	few	TRBD1	TGCGCCAGCAGCGACCACCGACAGGGAGCTACCGGGGAGCTGTTTTTT	CASSDHRQGATGELFF
TRBV19	TRBJ2-3	.	TRBD2	TGTGCCACCGGGGCGGGGGGCGAAGATACGCAGTATTTT	CATGAGGEDTQYF
TRBV20-1	TRBJ2-4	many	.	TGCAGTGCTAGAGATCAATTTAGCGTTACCAAAAACATTCAGTACTTC	CSARDQFSVTKNIQYF
TRBV27	TRBJ1-1	few	.	TGTGCCAGCAGTCAGACCCCAGGAAGGATGAACACTGAAGCTTTCTTT	CASSQTPGRMNTEAFF
TRBV7-8	TRBJ1-5	.	.	TGTGCCAGCAGTTTAGGTACAGGAGTACAGCCCCAGCATTTT	CASSLGTGVQPQHF
TRBV2	TRBJ2-7	.	.	TGTGCCAGCCGGGACTTCCTGAACTACGAGCAGTACTTC	CASRDFLNYEQYF
TRBV10-2	TRBJ1-1	few	.	TGCGCCAGCAGGGCGACACCGAACACTGAAGCTTTCTTT	CASRATPNTEAFF